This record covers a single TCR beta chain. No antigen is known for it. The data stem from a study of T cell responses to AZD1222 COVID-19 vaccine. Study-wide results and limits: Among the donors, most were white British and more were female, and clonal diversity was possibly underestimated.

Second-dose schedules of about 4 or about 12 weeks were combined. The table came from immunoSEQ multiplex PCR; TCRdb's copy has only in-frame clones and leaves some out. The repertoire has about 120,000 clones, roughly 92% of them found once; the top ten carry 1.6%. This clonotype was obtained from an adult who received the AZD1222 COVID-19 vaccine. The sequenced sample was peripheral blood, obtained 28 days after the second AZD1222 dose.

CDR3 loop: CASRRTGGGYGYTF. CDR3 coding DNA: TGTGCCAGCAGGAGGACAGGGGGAGGTTATGGCTACACCTTC. V is TRBV27 and J is TRBJ1-2, with 10 nucleotides matching TRBD1. There are 14 residues in the CDR3. CDR1 is MNHEY, CDR2 SMNVEV, per germline (reference sequence). V dropped 6 bases and J dropped 5; count of bases not matched to a gene: 6.